This entry concerns a single T cell receptor beta chain. V gave up 9 bases and J gave up 18 bases, with 21 bases separating them. CDR3 length: 12 amino acids. Germline-derived CDR1 and CDR2 are MGHRA and YSYEKL. The data are from a study of T cells of healthy individuals. From the 5' RACE reads, TCRdb called clonotypes with MiXCR, one entry per CDR3 protein. The sample holds nearly 100,000 distinct CDR3 sequences, approximately 18% seen once. The V call is TRBV4-1, the J call TRBJ1-6; D gene uncertain. The sequence derives from a human donor in good health. DNA for the CDR3: TGCGCCAGTATGAGTACGGGGTCTGTACCCCACTTT. Translation: CASMSTGSVPHF.